This is a list of T cell receptor beta chains from one sample in a study of blood T cell repertoires in COVID-19. Clones were read by immunoSEQ multiplex PCR, and TCRdb kept only the in-frame ones, dropping some. The table shows 150,000 to 250,000 clones, with roughly 87% occurring only once. Material: PBMCs or T cells enriched from blood (not recorded which). Every receptor here comes from a woman aged 30 to 39 who had recovered from COVID-19. CDR3s include the opening cysteine and the closing phenylalanine or tryptophan. The D gene is left open where the match is weak. Size is stated for part of the rows, as once, few or many counts, or as a class when the clone is expanded.

J gene: TRBJ1-3; clone size: once; V gene: TRBV6-1; D gene: NA; CDR3 DNA: TGTGCCAGCAGTGAACCTTTCGGGGGGCCCACCATATATTTT; CDR3 protein: CASSEPFGGPTIYF
J gene: TRBJ2-3; clone size: NA; V gene: TRBV4-2; D gene: TRBD2; CDR3 DNA: TGTGCCAGCAGCCAGCTACGGGGGGGCGTTACCACAGATACGCAGTATTTT; CDR3 protein: CASSQLRGGVTTDTQYF
J gene: TRBJ2-1; clone size: NA; V gene: TRBV20-1; D gene: NA; CDR3 DNA: TGCAGTGCTACCGAGTACAATGAGCAGTTCTTC; CDR3 protein: CSATEYNEQFF
J gene: TRBJ2-1; clone size: NA; V gene: TRBV19; D gene: NA; CDR3 DNA: TGTGCCAGTAAAACGGACCGGGGGGCAAACAATGAGCAGTTCTTC; CDR3 protein: CASKTDRGANNEQFF
J gene: TRBJ1-3; clone size: NA; V gene: TRBV6-2/TRBV6-3; D gene: NA; CDR3 DNA: TGTGCCAGCAGTTCGTGGACACCCAGCTCTGGAAACACCATATATTTT; CDR3 protein: CASSSWTPSSGNTIYF
J gene: TRBJ2-7; clone size: NA; V gene: TRBV19; D gene: NA; CDR3 DNA: TGTGCCAGTAGTATTTCCGGGTGGTTCTACGAGCAGTACTTC; CDR3 protein: CASSISGWFYEQYF
J gene: TRBJ1-1; clone size: NA; V gene: TRBV5-1; D gene: TRBD1; CDR3 DNA: TGCGCCAGCAGCTTACAGGACAGGGGGAGTCCCGAAGCTTTCTTT; CDR3 protein: CASSLQDRGSPEAFF
J gene: TRBJ2-7; clone size: NA; V gene: TRBV4-1; D gene: NA; CDR3 DNA: TGCGCCAGCAGCCACTATTTGGGCACAGCTTCCTACGAGCAGTACTTC; CDR3 protein: CASSHYLGTASYEQYF
J gene: TRBJ1-6; clone size: NA; V gene: TRBV11-3; D gene: TRBD1; CDR3 DNA: TGTGCCAGCAGCTTAGAAGGGACAGCCAATTCACCCCTCCACTTT; CDR3 protein: CASSLEGTANSPLHF
J gene: TRBJ1-4; clone size: NA; V gene: TRBV4-3; D gene: NA; CDR3 DNA: TGCGCCAGCAGCCAAGATTTCTCCGGTTCCGGGAATGAAAAACTGTTTTTT; CDR3 protein: CASSQDFSGSGNEKLFF
J gene: TRBJ1-2; clone size: once; V gene: TRBV2; D gene: NA; CDR3 DNA: TGTGCCAGCAGAGGTCAGACAGTCGTGTACTATGGCTACACCTTC; CDR3 protein: CASRGQTVVYYGYTF
J gene: TRBJ2-3; clone size: NA; V gene: TRBV6-2/TRBV6-3; D gene: NA; CDR3 DNA: TGTGCCAGCAGTCACCCTACCCTTAGCACAGATACGCAGTATTTT; CDR3 protein: CASSHPTLSTDTQYF
J gene: TRBJ2-5; clone size: NA; V gene: TRBV6-5; D gene: NA; CDR3 DNA: TGTGCCAGCAGTTACGGTCGGGAGACCCAGTACTTC; CDR3 protein: CASSYGRETQYF
J gene: TRBJ1-1; clone size: NA; V gene: TRBV5-4; D gene: NA; CDR3 DNA: TGTGCCAGCAGCTTAAGGGGTGGCACTGAAGCTTTCTTT; CDR3 protein: CASSLRGGTEAFF
J gene: TRBJ2-3; clone size: NA; V gene: TRBV11-2; D gene: TRBD1; CDR3 DNA: TGTGCCAGCAGCCCTTGGACAGGGAACACAGATACGCAGTATTTT; CDR3 protein: CASSPWTGNTDTQYF
J gene: TRBJ2-1; clone size: NA; V gene: TRBV19; D gene: TRBD2; CDR3 DNA: TGTGCCAGTAGGATTCAAGCGGGGGGGCATCACAATGAGCAGTTCTTC; CDR3 protein: CASRIQAGGHHNEQFF
J gene: TRBJ2-7; clone size: NA; V gene: TRBV29-1; D gene: TRBD2; CDR3 DNA: TGCAGCGTGGGACTAGCGGGAGGTTTTTACGAGCAGTACTTC; CDR3 protein: CSVGLAGGFYEQYF
J gene: TRBJ1-2; clone size: NA; V gene: TRBV12-3/TRBV12-4; D gene: NA; CDR3 DNA: TGTGCCAGCAGTCCCCTGGGGGCAGGTGGCTACACCTTC; CDR3 protein: CASSPLGAGGYTF
J gene: TRBJ2-2; clone size: NA; V gene: TRBV12-3/TRBV12-4; D gene: NA; CDR3 DNA: TGTGCCAGCAGACCCGAGAGCCGGGAGCTGTTTTTT; CDR3 protein: CASRPESRELFF
J gene: TRBJ1-2; clone size: NA; V gene: TRBV6-5; D gene: TRBD1; CDR3 DNA: TGTGCCAGCATTAGTACAGGGGCGTATAGTGGCTACACCTTC; CDR3 protein: CASISTGAYSGYTF
J gene: TRBJ2-1; clone size: NA; V gene: TRBV5-1; D gene: NA; CDR3 DNA: TGCGCCAGCAGCTTGGCCGGCTCCTACAATGAGCAGTTCTTC; CDR3 protein: CASSLAGSYNEQFF
J gene: TRBJ1-5; clone size: NA; V gene: TRBV4-1; D gene: TRBD1; CDR3 DNA: TGCGCCAGCAGCCGGGGACAGGGACATCAGCCCCAGCATTTT; CDR3 protein: CASSRGQGHQPQHF
J gene: TRBJ2-1; clone size: NA; V gene: TRBV19; D gene: TRBD2; CDR3 DNA: TGTGCCAGTAGTATTGTAGCGGGGGGGTATTACAATGAGCAGTTCTTC; CDR3 protein: CASSIVAGGYYNEQFF
J gene: TRBJ1-2; clone size: NA; V gene: TRBV7-8; D gene: TRBD1; CDR3 DNA: TGTGCCAGCAGCTCTAGGGACAGCAACTATGGCTACACCTTC; CDR3 protein: CASSSRDSNYGYTF